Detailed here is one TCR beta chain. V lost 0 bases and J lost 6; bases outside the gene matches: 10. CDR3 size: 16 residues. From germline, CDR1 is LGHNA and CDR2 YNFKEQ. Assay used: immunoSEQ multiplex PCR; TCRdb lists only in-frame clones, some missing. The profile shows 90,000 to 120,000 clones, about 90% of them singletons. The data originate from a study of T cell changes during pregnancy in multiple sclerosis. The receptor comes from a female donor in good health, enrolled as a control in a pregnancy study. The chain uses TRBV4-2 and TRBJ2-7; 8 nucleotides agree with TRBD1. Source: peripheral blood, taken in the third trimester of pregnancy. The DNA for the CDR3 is TGTGCCAGCAGCCAAGATATTGACAGGGGTAGGCGCGAGCAGTACTTC. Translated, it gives CASSQDIDRGRREQYF.